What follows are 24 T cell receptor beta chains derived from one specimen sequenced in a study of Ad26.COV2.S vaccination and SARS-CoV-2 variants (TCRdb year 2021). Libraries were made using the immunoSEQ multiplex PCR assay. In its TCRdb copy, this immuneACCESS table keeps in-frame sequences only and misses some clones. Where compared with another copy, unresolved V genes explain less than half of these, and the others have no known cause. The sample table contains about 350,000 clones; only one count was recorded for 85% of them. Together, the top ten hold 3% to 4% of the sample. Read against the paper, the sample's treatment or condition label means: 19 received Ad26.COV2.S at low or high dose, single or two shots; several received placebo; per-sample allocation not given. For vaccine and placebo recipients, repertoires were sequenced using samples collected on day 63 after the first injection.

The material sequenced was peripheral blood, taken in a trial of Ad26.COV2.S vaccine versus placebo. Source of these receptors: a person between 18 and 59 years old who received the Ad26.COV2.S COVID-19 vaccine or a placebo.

This CDR3 is CASSLVRGTYEQYF. The CDR3, as DNA: TGTGCCAGCAGCTTAGTTCGGGGCACGTACGAGCAGTACTTC. The V and J genes are TRBV11-2 and TRBJ2-7; the D call may be TRBD1 or TRBD2 (5 bases each). The length of the CDR3 is 14 residues. Germline V gene sequence: CDR1 SGHAT, CDR2 FQNNGV. V was clipped by 1 base and J by 4 bases, with 11 bases between them.

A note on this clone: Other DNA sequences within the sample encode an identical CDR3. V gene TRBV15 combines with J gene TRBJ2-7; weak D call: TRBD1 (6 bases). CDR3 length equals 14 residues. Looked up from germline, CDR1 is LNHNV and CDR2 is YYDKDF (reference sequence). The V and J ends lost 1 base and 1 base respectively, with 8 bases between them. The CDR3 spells CATSRVGGSYEQYF. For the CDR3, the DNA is TGTGCCACCAGCAGAGTAGGGGGATCCTACGAGCAGTACTTC.

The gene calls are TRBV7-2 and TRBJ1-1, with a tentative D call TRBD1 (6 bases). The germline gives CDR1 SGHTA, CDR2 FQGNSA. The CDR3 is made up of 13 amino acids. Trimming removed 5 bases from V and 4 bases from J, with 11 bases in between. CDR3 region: CASSTGLATEAFF. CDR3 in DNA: TGTGCCAGCAGCACAGGGCTGGCCACTGAAGCTTTCTTT.

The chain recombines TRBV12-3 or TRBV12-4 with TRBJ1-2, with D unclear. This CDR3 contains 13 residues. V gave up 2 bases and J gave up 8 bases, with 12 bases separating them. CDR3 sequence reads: CASSLSSGGGYTF. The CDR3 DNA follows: TGTGCCAGCAGTTTATCTTCTGGCGGGGGCTACACCTTC.

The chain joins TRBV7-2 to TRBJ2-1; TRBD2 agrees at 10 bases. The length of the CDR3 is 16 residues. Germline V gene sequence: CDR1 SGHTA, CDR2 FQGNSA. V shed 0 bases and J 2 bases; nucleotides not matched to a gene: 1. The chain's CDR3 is CASSLASGRTYNEQFF. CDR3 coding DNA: TGTGCCAGCAGCTTAGCTAGCGGGAGGACCTACAATGAGCAGTTCTTC.

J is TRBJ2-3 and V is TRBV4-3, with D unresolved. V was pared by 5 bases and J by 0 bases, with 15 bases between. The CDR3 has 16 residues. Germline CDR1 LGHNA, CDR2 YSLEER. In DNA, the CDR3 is TGCGCCAGCAGCGACAAACAGAACCCTAGCACAGATACGCAGTATTTT. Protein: CASSDKQNPSTDTQYF.

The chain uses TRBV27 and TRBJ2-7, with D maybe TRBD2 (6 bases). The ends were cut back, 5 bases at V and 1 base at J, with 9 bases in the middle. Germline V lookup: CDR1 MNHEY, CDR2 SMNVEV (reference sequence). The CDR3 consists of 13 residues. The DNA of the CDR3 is TGTGCCAGCAGTGCGACTAGGTCCTACGAGCAGTACTTC. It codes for CASSATRSYEQYF.

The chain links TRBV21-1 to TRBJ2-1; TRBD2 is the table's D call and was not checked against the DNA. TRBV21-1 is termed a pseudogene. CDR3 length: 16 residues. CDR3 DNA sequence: TGTGCCAGCAGCATCTCGGGGGGGAGCTCCTACAATGAGCAGTTCTTC. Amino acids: CASSISGGSSYNEQFF.

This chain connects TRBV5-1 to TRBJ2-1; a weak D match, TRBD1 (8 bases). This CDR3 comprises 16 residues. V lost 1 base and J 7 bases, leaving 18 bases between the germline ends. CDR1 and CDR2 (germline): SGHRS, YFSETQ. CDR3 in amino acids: CASSLSLIQGGNEQFF. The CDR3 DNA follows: TGCGCCAGCAGCTTGTCGCTAATACAGGGGGGGAATGAGCAGTTCTTC.

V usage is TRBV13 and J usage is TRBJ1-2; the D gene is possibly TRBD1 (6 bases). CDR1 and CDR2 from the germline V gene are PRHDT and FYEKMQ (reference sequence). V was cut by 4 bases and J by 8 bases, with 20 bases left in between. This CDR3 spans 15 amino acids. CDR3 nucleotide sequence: TGTGCCAGCAGCTCAGGAAACCGGGGGCTGGGGGGCTACACCTTC. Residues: CASSSGNRGLGGYTF.

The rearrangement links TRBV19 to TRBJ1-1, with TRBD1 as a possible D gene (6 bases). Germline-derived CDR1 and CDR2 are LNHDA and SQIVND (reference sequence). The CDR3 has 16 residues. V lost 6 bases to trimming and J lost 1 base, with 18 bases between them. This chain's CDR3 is CASRPGTPAGNTEAFF. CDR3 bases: TGTGCCAGTAGACCCGGGACACCGGCGGGGAACACTGAAGCTTTCTTT.

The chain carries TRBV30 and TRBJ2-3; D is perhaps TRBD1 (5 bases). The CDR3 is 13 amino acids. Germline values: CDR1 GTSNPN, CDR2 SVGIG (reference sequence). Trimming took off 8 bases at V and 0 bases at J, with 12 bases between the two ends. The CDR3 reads CAALTESTDTQYF. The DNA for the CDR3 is TGTGCCGCATTGACAGAAAGCACAGATACGCAGTATTTT.

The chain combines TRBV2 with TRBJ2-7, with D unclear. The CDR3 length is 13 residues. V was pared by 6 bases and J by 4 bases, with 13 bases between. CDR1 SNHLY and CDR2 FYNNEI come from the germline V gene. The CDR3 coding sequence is TGTGCCAGCAGGGTGGAGAAGGGTTACGAGCAGTACTTC. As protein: CASRVEKGYEQYF.

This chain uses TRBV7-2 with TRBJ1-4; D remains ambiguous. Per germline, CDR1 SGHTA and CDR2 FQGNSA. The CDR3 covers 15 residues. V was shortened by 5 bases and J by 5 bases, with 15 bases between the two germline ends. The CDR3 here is CASSLQSTSNEKLFF. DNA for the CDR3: TGTGCCAGCAGCCTACAGAGCACCTCAAATGAAAAACTGTTTTTT.

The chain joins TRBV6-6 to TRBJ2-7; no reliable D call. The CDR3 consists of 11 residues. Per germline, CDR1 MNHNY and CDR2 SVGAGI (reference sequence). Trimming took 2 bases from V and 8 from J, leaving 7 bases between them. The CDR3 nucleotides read TGTGCCAGCAGTTACGGGCAGAAGCAGTACTTC. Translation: CASSYGQKQYF.

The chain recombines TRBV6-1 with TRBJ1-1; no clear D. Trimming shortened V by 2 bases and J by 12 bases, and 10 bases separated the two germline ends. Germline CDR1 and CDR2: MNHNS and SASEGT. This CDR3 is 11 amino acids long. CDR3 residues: CASSENLPPFF. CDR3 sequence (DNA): TGTGCCAGCAGTGAAAACCTCCCGCCTTTCTTT.

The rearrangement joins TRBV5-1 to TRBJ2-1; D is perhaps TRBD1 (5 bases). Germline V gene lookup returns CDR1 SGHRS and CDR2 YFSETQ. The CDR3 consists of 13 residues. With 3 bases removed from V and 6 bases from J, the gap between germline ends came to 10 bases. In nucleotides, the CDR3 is TGCGCCAGCAGCTCTGACAGCTCCAATGAGCAGTTCTTC. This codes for CASSSDSSNEQFF. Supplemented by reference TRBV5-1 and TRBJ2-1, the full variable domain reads KAGVTQTPRYLIKTRGQQVTLSCSPISGHRSVSWYQQTPGQGLQFLFEYFSETQRNKGNFPGRFSGRQFSNSRSEMNVSTLELGDSALYLCASSSDSSNEQFFGPGTRLTVL.

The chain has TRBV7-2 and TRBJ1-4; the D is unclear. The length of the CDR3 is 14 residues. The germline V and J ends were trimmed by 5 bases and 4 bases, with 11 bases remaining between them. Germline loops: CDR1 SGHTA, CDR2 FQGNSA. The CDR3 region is CASSNTWGNEKLFF. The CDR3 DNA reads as TGTGCCAGCAGCAACACATGGGGTAATGAAAAACTGTTTTTT.

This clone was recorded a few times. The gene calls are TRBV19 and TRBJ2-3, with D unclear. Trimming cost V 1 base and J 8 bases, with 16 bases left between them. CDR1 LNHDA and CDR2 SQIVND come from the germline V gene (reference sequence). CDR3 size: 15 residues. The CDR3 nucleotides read TGTGCCAGTAGTATAGGTGGGCTACGAGTCGGTACGCAGTATTTT. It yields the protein CASSIGGLRVGTQYF. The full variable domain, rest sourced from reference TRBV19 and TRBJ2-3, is DGGITQSPKYLFRKEGQNVTLSCEQNLNHDAMYWYRQDPGQGLRLIYYSQIVNDFQKGDIAEGYSVSREKKESFPLTVTSAQKNPTAFYLCASSIGGLRVGTQYFGPGTRLTVL.

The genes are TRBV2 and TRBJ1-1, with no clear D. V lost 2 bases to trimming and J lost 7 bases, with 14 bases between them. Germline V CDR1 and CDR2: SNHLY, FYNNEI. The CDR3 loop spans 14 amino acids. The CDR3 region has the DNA TGTGCCAGCAGTGAAACGGGTGGGAAGGGTGAAGCTTTCTTT. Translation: CASSETGGKGEAFF.

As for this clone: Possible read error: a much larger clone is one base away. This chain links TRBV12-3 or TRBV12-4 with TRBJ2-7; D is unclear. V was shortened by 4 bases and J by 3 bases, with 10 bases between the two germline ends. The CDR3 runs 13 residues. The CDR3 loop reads CASSSLDFYEQYF. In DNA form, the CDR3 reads TGTGCCAGCAGTTCCCTCGACTTCTACGAGCAGTACTTC.

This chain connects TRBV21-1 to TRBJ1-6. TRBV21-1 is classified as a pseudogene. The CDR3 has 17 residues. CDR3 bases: TGTGCCAGCAGTCCCTACACCGTCGTCGGCGATAATTCACCCCTCCACTTT. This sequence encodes CASSPYTVVGDNSPLHF.

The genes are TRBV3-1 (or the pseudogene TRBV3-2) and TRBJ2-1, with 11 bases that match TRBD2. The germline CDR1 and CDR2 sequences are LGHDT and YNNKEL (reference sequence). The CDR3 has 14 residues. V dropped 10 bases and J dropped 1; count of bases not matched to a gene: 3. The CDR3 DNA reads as TGTGCCACCAGGACTAGCGGGTCCTACAATGAGCAGTTCTTC. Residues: CATRTSGSYNEQFF.

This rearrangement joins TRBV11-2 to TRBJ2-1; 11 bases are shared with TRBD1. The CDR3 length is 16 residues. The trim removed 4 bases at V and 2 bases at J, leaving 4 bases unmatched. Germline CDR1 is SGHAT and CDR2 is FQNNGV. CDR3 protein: CASSSDRGLAYNEQFF. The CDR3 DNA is TGTGCCAGCAGCTCGGACAGGGGGCTAGCCTACAATGAGCAGTTCTTC.